These 26 T cell receptor beta chains originate from one sample sequenced in a study of radiotherapy plus CTLA-4 blockade in lung cancer. Method: immunoSEQ multiplex PCR; TCRdb's copy keeps in-frame clones and lacks some. The sample carries 110,000 or so clones, 75% to 80% recorded once. The material sequenced was peripheral blood, taken from a patient treated with radiotherapy plus ipilimumab. These receptor sequences come from a human donor with non-small cell lung cancer who had a partial response to radiotherapy plus ipilimumab.

This clone was counted a single time. The chain links TRBV13 to TRBJ2-7; no reliable D call. Germline V CDR1 and CDR2: PRHDT, FYEKMQ (reference sequence). V lost 5 bases, J lost 4 bases, and 15 bases lay in between. CDR3 length equals 14 residues. In DNA form, the CDR3 reads TGTGCCAGCAGCCCCTTGGGCCAGGTATACGAGCAGTACTTC. As protein: CASSPLGQVYEQYF.

The rearrangement links TRBV7-3 to TRBJ2-6; 7 positions match TRBD1. Germline assignment: CDR1 SGHTA and CDR2 FQGTGA. V lost 5 bases and J lost 2; bases outside the gene matches: 3. This CDR3 spans 15 amino acids. The CDR3 region is CASSRDRAGANVLTF. The CDR3 DNA sequence: TGTGCCAGCAGCCGAGACAGGGCTGGGGCCAACGTCCTGACTTTC.

This chain uses TRBV7-9 with TRBJ2-4; no firm D call. The CDR3 has 16 amino acids. Germline assignment: CDR1 SEHNR and CDR2 FQNEAQ (reference sequence). Trimming cost V 0 bases and J 4 bases, with 13 bases left between them. CDR3 protein: CASSLAKAGMKNIQYF. CDR3 bases: TGTGCCAGCAGCTTAGCGAAAGCTGGTATGAAAAACATTCAGTACTTC.

This CDR3 reads CASSLVSGRGELFF. CDR3 nucleotide sequence: TGTGCCAGCAGCTTGGTGAGCGGGAGAGGGGAGCTGTTTTTT. V is TRBV5-6 and J is TRBJ2-2; 8 positions agree with TRBD2. Germline V CDR1 and CDR2: SGHDT, YYEEEE. Unmatched junction bases numbered 3, after V lost 0 bases and J lost 8 bases. This CDR3 has 14 amino acids. The full variable domain, in which reference TRBV5-6 and TRBJ2-2 provide the parts outside the CDR3, is DAGVTQSPTHLIKTRGQQVTLRCSPKSGHDTVSWYQQALGQGPQFIFQYYEEEERQRGNFPDRFSGHQFPNYSSELNVNALLLGDSALYLCASSLVSGRGELFFGEGSRLTVL.

The V call is TRBV11-2, the J call TRBJ1-4, with 8 bases fitting TRBD1. The CDR3 length is 19 residues. V lost 4 bases and J lost 8; bases outside the gene matches: 21. The V gene's germline CDR1 is SGHAT and CDR2 FQNNGV. Here the CDR3 DNA reads TGTGCCAGCAGCTCCAACTTCGCATTCTTCCGGGACAGGCCCGAAAAACTGTTTTTT. Translated: CASSSNFAFFRDRPEKLFF.

The gene calls are TRBV19 and TRBJ1-4, with D uncertain. Germline V gives CDR1 LNHDA, CDR2 SQIVND (reference sequence). The CDR3 runs 15 residues. Deletions cut 3 bases from V and 8 bases from J, with 16 bases between. CDR3: CASSILDTSEEKLFF. The CDR3 DNA sequence: TGTGCCAGTAGTATCCTAGATACCTCAGAGGAAAAACTGTTTTTT.

The chain joins TRBV9 to TRBJ2-5; TRBD2 is a possible D gene (6 bases). CDR1 is SGDLS, CDR2 YYNGEE, per germline. This CDR3 is built from 15 residues. V was cut by 0 bases and J by 5 bases, with 14 bases left in between. CDR3 residues: CASSVAGGARETQYF. The CDR3 nucleotides read TGTGCCAGCAGCGTAGCAGGCGGGGCTAGGGAGACCCAGTACTTC. The entire variable domain, with the rest obtained from reference TRBV9 and TRBJ2-5, is as follows: DSGVTQTPKHLITATGQRVTLRCSPRSGDLSVYWYQQSLDQGLQFLIQYYNGEERAKGNILERFSAQQFPDLHSELNLSSLELGDSALYFCASSVAGGARETQYFGPGTRLLVL.

In this sample, this clone turned up a few times. The gene calls are TRBV7-2 and TRBJ2-3; 15 bases map to TRBD2. The V segment lost 4 bases and the J segment 5 bases; nucleotides outside the gene matches: 7. The CDR3 has 17 residues. CDR1 is SGHTA and CDR2 is FQGNSA in the germline V gene. Written as DNA, the CDR3 is TGTGCCAGCAGCTCGAGGACTAGCGGGAGGGCCCAAGATACGCAGTATTTT. Translation: CASSSRTSGRAQDTQYF.

The chain carries TRBV11-3 and TRBJ2-2; TRBD2 aligns across 8 bases. In germline, CDR1 is SGHNT, CDR2 YENEEA. The CDR3 totals 16 residues. The V and J ends lost 0 bases and 0 bases, in that order; junction bases with no gene match: 0. CDR3 sequence: CASSLEAGANTGELFF. The CDR3 coding sequence is TGTGCCAGCAGCTTAGAAGCGGGGGCGAACACCGGGGAGCTGTTTTTT.

This chain joins TRBV11-2 and TRBJ2-1, with 8 bases that match TRBD2. The CDR3 length is 15 residues. Germline trimming cut 4 bases from V and 2 bases from J; bases unmatched to any gene: 4. The germline CDR1 and CDR2 sequences are SGHAT and FQNNGV. Here the CDR3 reads CASSSGGGPYNEQFF. In nucleotides, the CDR3 is TGTGCCAGCAGCTCCGGGGGGGGCCCCTACAATGAGCAGTTCTTC.

Notes on this clone: The DNA is omitted, as the CDR3 cannot be located on it reliably, and the CDR3 follows TCRdb's listing. This chain uses TRBV6-1 with TRBJ1-2. Germline V CDR1 and CDR2: MNHNS, SASEGT. The CDR3 adds up to 14 amino acids, both ends counted. CDR3: CASSTSPPIYGYTF.

The V and J genes are TRBV4-1 and TRBJ1-1; no clear D gene. Per germline, CDR1 MGHRA and CDR2 YSYEKL. V lost 1 base and J lost 10, with 19 bases in between. The CDR3 consists of 15 residues. The CDR3 DNA follows: TGCGCCAGCAGCCAAGGGGAGTCGAATAGGTTAGGAGCTTTCTTT. Translation: CASSQGESNRLGAFF.

The V call is TRBV27, the J call TRBJ2-5; D might be TRBD1 (6 bases). The ends were cut back, 5 bases at V and 0 bases at J, with 19 bases in the middle. CDR3 length equals 17 residues. Germline lookup yields CDR1 MNHEY and CDR2 SMNVEV (reference sequence). The CDR3 here is CASSTPGQQIHQETQYF. In DNA, the CDR3 is TGTGCCAGCAGTACCCCTGGACAGCAGATTCACCAAGAGACCCAGTACTTC.

This clone turned up a few times. This chain connects TRBV19 to TRBJ1-4; no definite D call. Germline V CDR1 and CDR2: LNHDA, SQIVND (reference sequence). Trimming took off 4 bases at V and 7 bases at J, with 13 bases between the two ends. The CDR3 loop spans 14 amino acids. The CDR3 protein is CASSNARLGEKLFF. As DNA, the CDR3 is TGTGCCAGTAGTAATGCTCGACTCGGTGAAAAACTGTTTTTT.

About this clone itself: Germline and junction disagree at one end, which may indicate a read error. Within the sample, other DNA sequences also encode this same CDR3. The rearrangement links TRBV6-6 to TRBJ1-1; no firm D call. Germline lookup yields CDR1 MNHNY and CDR2 SVGAGI (reference sequence). The CDR3 sequence is 15 residues long. CDR3 in amino acids: CASSYLQNINTEAFF. CDR3 coding DNA: TGTGCCAGCAGTTACTTACAGAACATTAACACTGAAGCTTTCTTC.

The chain couples TRBV28 to TRBJ1-1; the D gene is possibly TRBD1 (5 bases). The V end lost 5 bases, the J end lost 1 base, and 17 bases lay between the germline ends. Germline CDR1 MDHEN, CDR2 SYDVKM. CDR3 length: 16 residues. The CDR3 nucleotides read TGTGCCAGCAGTCCCTCCAGGGCGACTTCGAACACTGAAGCTTTCTTT. Protein sequence: CASSPSRATSNTEAFF.

This rearrangement joins TRBV5-6 to TRBJ2-7; D call uncertain. Trimming pared 0 bases from V and 3 bases from J, leaving 4 bases between. The CDR3 sequence is 12 residues long. Germline CDR1 SGHDT, CDR2 YYEEEE. The CDR3 bases are TGTGCCAGCAGCTTGGGGGACTACGAGCAGTACGTC. Protein: CASSLGDYEQYV.

The chain is built from TRBV11-3 and TRBJ2-3, with no clear D. This CDR3 is 16 amino acids long. The germline V gene has CDR1 SGHNT and CDR2 YENEEA. The germline V and J ends were trimmed by 0 bases and 2 bases, with 12 bases remaining between them. The CDR3 DNA is TGTGCCAGCAGCTTAGAAAGCCCGGAGACCACAGATACGCAGTATTTT. Its protein is CASSLESPETTDTQYF.

This clone was observed a handful of times. The chain recombines TRBV19 with TRBJ1-4, with 11 bases lining up with TRBD1. This CDR3 has 15 residues. The V segment lost 2 bases and the J segment 7 bases; nucleotides outside the gene matches: 3. Per germline, CDR1 LNHDA and CDR2 SQIVND (reference sequence). The CDR3 is CASSIIGTGGEKLFF. The CDR3 nucleotides are TGTGCCAGTAGTATAATCGGGACAGGGGGTGAAAAACTGTTTTTT.

The CDR3 reads CASSVDRAGGTEAFF. CDR3 sequence (DNA): TGTGCCAGCAGCGTAGACAGGGCTGGGGGCACTGAAGCTTTCTTT. The rearrangement links TRBV9 to TRBJ1-1; a possible D gene is TRBD1 (6 bases). V lost 0 bases and J lost 4, with 13 bases in between. Looked up from germline, CDR1 is SGDLS and CDR2 is YYNGEE. The CDR3 is 15 amino acids.

V gene TRBV5-1 combines with J gene TRBJ2-2; TRBD1 agrees at 7 bases. With 4 bases clipped from V and 0 bases from J, the junction kept 9 bases outside the gene matches. This CDR3 has 17 amino acids. Germline CDR1 is SGHRS and CDR2 is YFSETQ. CDR3 sequence: CASSPRTGDPNTGELFF. In DNA, the CDR3 is TGCGCCAGCAGCCCTCGGACAGGAGATCCGAACACCGGGGAGCTGTTTTTT.

The chain employs TRBV5-6 and TRBJ1-2; D uncertain. Germline V gene lookup returns CDR1 SGHDT and CDR2 YYEEEE. Deletions cut 0 bases from V and 4 bases from J, with 10 bases between. This CDR3 spans 14 amino acids. CDR3 region: CASSLGFSPYGYTF. The CDR3 DNA is TGTGCCAGCAGCTTGGGATTTAGCCCCTATGGCTACACCTTC. Full variable domain (remainder filled in from reference TRBV5-6 and TRBJ1-2): DAGVTQSPTHLIKTRGQQVTLRCSPKSGHDTVSWYQQALGQGPQFIFQYYEEEERQRGNFPDRFSGHQFPNYSSELNVNALLLGDSALYLCASSLGFSPYGYTFGSGTRLTVV.

This chain links TRBV28 with TRBJ1-1; weak D call: TRBD1 (5 bases). Germline V gives CDR1 MDHEN, CDR2 SYDVKM. Trimming removed 7 bases from V and 0 bases from J, with 12 bases in between. CDR3 length equals 14 residues. The CDR3 here is CASTPGLLNTEAFF. CDR3 DNA: TGTGCCAGCACACCGGGACTGTTGAACACTGAAGCTTTCTTT.

This chain uses TRBV6-5 with TRBJ2-7; 7 bases match TRBD1. V dropped 3 bases and J dropped 5; count of bases not matched to a gene: 4. The CDR3 spans 13 residues. Per germline, CDR1 MNHEY and CDR2 SVGAGI. In nucleotides, the CDR3 is TGTGCCAGCAGTTATCGACAGGGCCACGAGCAGTACTTC. This translates into CASSYRQGHEQYF.

This rearrangement joins TRBV6-5 to TRBJ2-3; 7 bases agree with TRBD2. Germline CDR1 and CDR2: MNHEY and SVGAGI. The length of the CDR3 is 15 residues. Trimming took 3 bases from V and 4 from J; bases not matched to a gene: 7. This CDR3 reads CASSYSPSGADTQYF. The CDR3 nucleotides are TGTGCCAGCAGTTATTCCCCTAGCGGTGCAGATACGCAGTATTTT.

This chain connects TRBV5-1 to TRBJ1-3, with TRBD1 matching 9 bases. The V segment lost 4 bases and the J segment 5 bases; nucleotides outside the gene matches: 7. Germline V gives CDR1 SGHRS, CDR2 YFSETQ. CDR3 length: 15 residues. CDR3 amino acids: CASSREGTGRNTIYF. In DNA form, the CDR3 reads TGCGCCAGCAGCCGAGAAGGGACAGGGAGAAACACCATATATTTT.